This TCR beta chain was captured in a study of cytomegalovirus exposure and HLA in healthy donors (TCRdb year 2017). For context, the study as a whole: According to an earlier analysis of 587 of the donors, about 179 million T cells yielded roughly 100 million unique TCR beta sequences and roughly 280 Gb of sequence data. The study used immunosequencing to profile the T cell repertoires of approximately 640 subjects and linked those repertoires to cytomegalovirus serostatus. To study patterns of TCR occurrence, a later analysis re-analyzed previously published TCR beta repertoires from 666 donors and added high-resolution HLA genotyping. Donor age, sex, ethnicity and CMV serostatus were compiled together with the repertoire data. Of the approximately 370 genotyped donors, 75% to 85% were placed in the genetic ancestry cluster associated with self-reported Caucasian donors. Roughly five DR-DQ haplotypes were handled as single units for association and clustering because linkage in the cohort was strong. In an earlier analysis of several hundred of the donors, high-throughput TCR beta sequencing was used to judge whether each TCR beta V gene segment behaved as functional or pseudogenic. The study was designed to test whether signatures of past pathogen exposure could be identified by cataloging public T cell receptors. On average, around 200,000 unique TCR beta nucleotide sequences were sequenced per donor among more than 350 genotyped donors of the cohort, with around 19% of those sequences being non-productive. The later analysis used no new phenotypic data to find candidate immune exposures, relying instead on TCR beta sequences and their occurrence across donors. The number of typed donors differed by locus: about 620-640 for A, B, C, DRB1 and DQB1; some 500 for DQA1; around 610 for DPA1; and around 490 for DPB1. To predict cytomegalovirus infection status, the study combined high-throughput TCR immunosequencing, statistical association of individual TCRs with disease status, and machine learning. Besides the first cohort of roughly 700 subjects, a separate validation cohort made up of 120 different subjects was used. An early release covering over 500 HLA-typed donors comprised about 320 gigabases of sequencing data and tens of millions of unique TCR sequences. All discovery cohort repertoires had been generated on a single sequencing platform. HLA typing included class I and class II loci at four-digit resolution. A later genetic analysis used genome-wide SNP genotypes for about 65% of the 666 donors, treating that subset as a discovery cohort.

To prepare the library, the immunoSEQ multiplex PCR assay was applied. For the multiplex PCR, a mixture combining 60 forward primers for TCR Vbeta segments and 13 reverse primers for TCR Jbeta segments was used. The CDR3 region of rearranged TCR beta genes was amplified from genomic DNA with a multiplex PCR assay. Amplified TCR beta libraries were sequenced as 87-base-pair reads on the Illumina HiSeq System. The source study handled its data this way. In a later analysis, 70 million to 95 million unique TCR beta chains were counted across the 650 to 700 repertoires, and approximately 9.9 million of these chains were shared by at least two donors. To remove PCR and sequencing errors, raw reads were error-corrected and collapsed into unique sequences using a nearest-neighbor algorithm that merged closely related sequences. V, D and J gene segments were assigned by aligning CDR3 sequences to IMGT reference sequences. For a sequence to be retained, at least a six-nucleotide match to both a V gene segment and a J gene segment was required. Rearrangements were classified as productive when the CDR3 lacked stop codons and remained in frame with V and J, and all other rearrangements were classified as non-productive. CDR3 was defined according to IMGT convention as the region running from the second conserved V-encoded cysteine to the conserved J-encoded phenylalanine. In an earlier analysis of around 640 of the donors, sequences lacking an unambiguous match to a single V gene segment were excluded. An earlier analysis of 500 to 700 of the donors classified V segments as functional when productive rearrangements were above 56.7% and as segregating when the standard deviation between donors was above 5%. To diagnose cytomegalovirus status from the catalog of TCR beta chain sequences, a statistical classification framework was built. In a later analysis, TCR nucleotide sequences were compared against IMGT/GENE-DB human TR gene sequences so that V and J genes could be assigned. A later analysis assigned CDR3 sequences and most-parsimonious VDJ recombination scenarios with the TCRdist pipeline. In a later analysis, each TCR beta chain was defined by its CDR3 amino acid sequence together with its V-gene family, and reads without a unique V-gene family were excluded. In a later analysis, nearly 600 highly shared, low-generation-probability nucleotide sequences were removed to address suspected cross-contamination and a sequencing artifact. In a later analysis, a clonal expansion index for each public chain was calculated from normalized within-repertoire ranks of inferred template counts. In a later analysis, generation probabilities were computed with a VDJ recombination model fitted to out-of-frame rearrangements, and the resulting probabilities were checked against IGoR. Hypergeometric tests were used in a later analysis to score TCR-TCR, TCR-HLA and TCR-CMV co-occurrence, with a repertoire-size bias correction applied to the TCR pairs. In a later analysis, false discovery rates were estimated by permuting HLA or CMV assignments 20 times. In a later analysis, co-occurring TCRs were grouped using DBSCAN, and TCRdist sequence similarity was added for clustering within HLA-allele-positive subsets. Co-occurrence clustering excluded repertoires with fewer than 30,000 or more than 120,000 public chains, plus five with anomalous nucleotide sharing. The clones in this table, taken by TCRdb from immuneACCESS, are in-frame only. Not every clone is retained; where verified, under half of the shortfall comes from an unresolved V gene, and the cause of the rest is unknown. Clone size and V and J calls were adopted from that table, with D and trimming inferred from the DNA. A total of some 150,000 clones appear in this sample, 85% to 90% of them only once. Clones ranked in the top ten supply around 5.5% of the sample.

As regards this clone: Its antigen specificity is not known. No quality values exist for individual bases; no much larger clone is one base distant.

The cohort comprised around 690 healthy bone marrow donors. At the time of sampling, every cohort member was nominally healthy, though immune exposures that went unrecorded were likely present. The donor tested CMV seronegative, placing the donor among the 350 to 400 seronegative members of the cohort. Each donor provided a peripheral blood sample, and peripheral blood mononuclear cells were used for TCR beta sequencing. The Qiagen DNeasy Blood Extraction Kit was used to extract genomic DNA from the blood cell samples. The CDR3 goes from the cysteine to the phenylalanine over 16 residues. This entry keeps only the CDR3 DNA: 48 bases, framed from base 1. CDR1 is given as SNHLY and CDR2 as FYNNEI, both from the germline V gene. At the junction V is shortened by 2 bases and J by 9 bases; bases outside the gene matches: 12. What the study reported, not specific to this receptor: In vitro tests confirmed that a few of the cytomegalovirus-associated TCR beta chains recognize cytomegalovirus antigens. In a later analysis, the rate of TCR association differed among HLA loci, with DRB1 alleles having the most associated TCRs and HLA-C alleles having the fewest. In a later analysis, HLA-associated TCR beta chains showed more clonal expansion and lower generation probabilities than non-associated chains that were equally common. Because HLA typing was missing for some donors at each locus, association tests included only the typed subset. A group of highly shared sequence variants was considered likely to be a technical artifact of the sequencing pipeline. A later analysis reported that several top co-occurrence clusters appeared linked to parvovirus B19, influenza, CMV and Epstein-Barr virus. This cohort had only TCR beta chains sequenced, and the lack of alpha or paired-chain data limited which features could be detected. Linkage disequilibrium might explain the correlated functional status among segregating V segments, but an unknown experimental factor could not be ruled out. Sequencing depth was assumed to be roughly uniform across donors in the presence/absence analyses, though that assumption may not hold. The classifier was reported to diagnose cytomegalovirus status with high specificity and sensitivity in both the original cohort and the validation cohort. According to the authors, the approach could potentially be generalized to other disease states and immunological phenotypes. An earlier analysis of around 500 of the donors showed that most TCR beta V segments appeared in productive rearrangements either about 87% or about 30% of the time, which broadly matched IMGT annotations. A further reported finding was that TCR beta sequences accurately predicted the HLA-A and HLA-B alleles for most subjects in the first cohort. Some IMGT-functional V segments, including TRBV6-2 and TRBV6-3, could not be told apart with the 87-base-pair reads, so those segments were excluded. In the study, around 150 TCR beta chains were listed as associated with cytomegalovirus. Approximately 16 rarely observed V segments, including chromosome 9 orphons, were excluded from the earlier analysis of some 590 of the donors because counts were too low. According to a later genetic analysis, donors in an Asian-associated ancestry cluster had fewer N-insertions in productive TCRs than the roughly 670-donor mean. Strong co-occurrence of HLA alleles, especially DR and DQ, made assigning TCR associations to individual alleles difficult. At a false discovery rate of 0.05, a later analysis linked around 17,000 TCR beta sequences to specific HLA alleles. In a later genetic analysis, a missense DCLRE1C variant was associated with V-gene and J-gene trimming of TCR beta chains, and the association was replicated in an independent cohort. Most TCR sequences were observed very rarely across donors, whereas some public TCRs were present in many individuals. According to a later analysis, most CMV-associated TCR beta chains appeared to be HLA-restricted, and the HLA associations seemed to be driven largely by CMV exposure. CMV serostatus was the only immune exposure information available for the cohort.

The chain uses TRBV2 and TRBJ2-1; TRBD1 matches 8 bases in the middle. What was sequenced was PBMCs. The receptor was isolated from a woman between 25 and 40 years old in good health and CMV-seronegative. The nucleotide sequence reads as follows: TGTGCCAGCAGTGAAACCCAGGGGGCTGGCCGGGGTGAGCAGTTCTTC. The encoded protein is CASSETQGAGRGEQFF.